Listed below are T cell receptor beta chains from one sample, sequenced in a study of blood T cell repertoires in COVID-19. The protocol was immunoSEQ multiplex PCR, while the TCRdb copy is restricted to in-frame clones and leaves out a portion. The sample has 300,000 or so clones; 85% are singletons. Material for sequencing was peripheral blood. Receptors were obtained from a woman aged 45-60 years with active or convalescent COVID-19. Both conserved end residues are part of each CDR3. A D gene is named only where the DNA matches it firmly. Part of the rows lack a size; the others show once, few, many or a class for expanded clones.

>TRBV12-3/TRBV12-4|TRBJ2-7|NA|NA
CASSRDFLQYF
TGTGCCAGCAGCCGAGACTTTTTGCAGTACTTC
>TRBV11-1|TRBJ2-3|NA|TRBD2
CASSWGGDTQYF
TGTGCCAGCAGCTGGGGGGGGGATACGCAGTATTTT
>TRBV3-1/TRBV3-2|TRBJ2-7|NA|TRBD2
CASSQAAGGPFEQYF
TGTGCCAGCAGCCAAGCAGCGGGAGGGCCCTTCGAGCAGTACTTC
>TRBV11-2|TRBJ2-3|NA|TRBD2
CASSLVLAGGADTQYF
TGTGCCAGCAGCTTAGTTCTAGCGGGAGGGGCAGATACGCAGTATTTT
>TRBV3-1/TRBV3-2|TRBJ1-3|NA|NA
CASSHRTGSGNTIYF
TGTGCCAGCAGCCACCGTACAGGGTCAGGAAACACCATATATTTT
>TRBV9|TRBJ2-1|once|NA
CASSVAGFAYNEQFF
TGTGCCAGCAGCGTAGCCGGGTTTGCATACAATGAGCAGTTCTTC
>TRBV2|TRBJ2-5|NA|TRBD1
CASSAQGAVPQETQYF
TGTGCCAGCAGTGCGCAGGGGGCCGTCCCCCAAGAGACCCAGTACTTC
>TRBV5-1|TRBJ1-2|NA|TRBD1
CASSRRTGNYGYTF
TGCGCCAGCAGCCGGCGGACAGGGAACTATGGCTACACCTTC
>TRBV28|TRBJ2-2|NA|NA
CASSVSRAYTGELFF
TGTGCCAGCAGCGTATCCAGGGCCTACACCGGGGAGCTGTTTTTT
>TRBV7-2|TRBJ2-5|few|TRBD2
CASSRRLAGTQETQYF
TGTGCCAGCAGCCGTCGACTAGCGGGGACCCAAGAGACCCAGTACTTC
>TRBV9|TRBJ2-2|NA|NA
CASSATPTDPGAGAGELFF
TGTGCCAGCAGCGCAACACCGACCGACCCAGGGGCCGGCGCCGGGGAGCTGTTTTTT
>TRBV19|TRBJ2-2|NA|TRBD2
CASIQRGVVGELFF
TGTGCCAGTATCCAACGGGGGGTGGTCGGGGAGCTGTTTTTT
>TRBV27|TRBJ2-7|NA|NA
CASSFAGSSYEQYF
TGTGCCAGCAGTTTTGCGGGGAGCTCCTACGAGCAGTACTTC
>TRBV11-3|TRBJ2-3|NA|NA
CASSRRAAGAQYF
TGTGCCAGCAGCCGCCGGGCGGCGGGCGCGCAGTATTTT
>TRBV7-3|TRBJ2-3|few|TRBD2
CASSSGLAGELDTQYF
TGTGCCAGCAGCTCCGGACTAGCGGGAGAATTAGATACGCAGTATTTT
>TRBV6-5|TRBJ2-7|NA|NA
CASTFSYEQYF
TGTGCCAGCACCTTCAGCTACGAGCAGTACTTC
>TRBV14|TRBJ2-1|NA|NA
CASSPFSSYNEQFF
TGTGCCAGCAGCCCTTTCAGCTCCTACAATGAGCAGTTCTTC
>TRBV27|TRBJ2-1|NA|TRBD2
CASSLIAGEGGNEQFF
TGTGCCAGCAGTTTAATAGCGGGAGAAGGGGGCAATGAGCAGTTCTTC
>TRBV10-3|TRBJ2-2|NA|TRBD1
CAIRGQGKGTGELFF
TGTGCCATCAGAGGACAGGGCAAAGGCACCGGGGAGCTGTTTTTT
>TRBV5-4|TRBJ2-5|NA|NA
CASSLSPAEGETQYF
TGTGCCAGCAGCTTATCTCCAGCCGAGGGAGAGACCCAGTACTTC
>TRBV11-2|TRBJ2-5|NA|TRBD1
CASSLGTGEGETQYF
TGTGCCAGCAGCTTAGGGACAGGGGAAGGAGAGACCCAGTACTTC
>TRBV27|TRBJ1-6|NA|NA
CASRVFKGAYNSPLHF
TGTGCCAGCAGAGTATTCAAGGGGGCCTATAATTCACCCCTCCACTTT
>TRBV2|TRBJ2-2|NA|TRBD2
CASRLGLAGAGELFF
TGTGCCAGCAGATTGGGACTAGCGGGAGCCGGGGAGCTGTTTTTT
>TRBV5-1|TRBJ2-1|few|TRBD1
CASSLEGTVYNEQFF
TGCGCCAGCAGCTTGGAGGGGACAGTCTACAATGAGCAGTTCTTC
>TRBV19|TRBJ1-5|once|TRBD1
CASRRGTTGGVQPQHF
TGTGCCAGTAGACGAGGGACGACAGGGGGTGTACAGCCCCAGCATTTT
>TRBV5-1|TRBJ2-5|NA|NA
CASSFGGLADFQETQYF
TGCGCCAGCAGCTTTGGGGGGCTAGCGGACTTCCAAGAGACCCAGTACTTC
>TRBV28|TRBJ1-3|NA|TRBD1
CASRPGQAFHTGNTIYF
TGTGCCAGCAGGCCGGGACAGGCCTTCCACACTGGAAACACCATATATTTT
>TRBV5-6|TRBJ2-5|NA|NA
CASSLIDLRETQYF
TGTGCCAGCAGCTTAATCGATCTCAGGGAGACCCAGTACTTC
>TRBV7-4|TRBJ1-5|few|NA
CASRANQPQHF
TGTGCCAGCAGGGCAAATCAGCCCCAGCATTTT
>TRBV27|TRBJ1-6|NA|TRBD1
CASTRQGNYNSPLHF
TGTGCCAGCACTCGACAGGGGAACTATAATTCACCCCTCCACTTT
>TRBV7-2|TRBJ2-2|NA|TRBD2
CASSSSGRTGELFF
TGTGCCAGCAGCTCTAGCGGGAGAACCGGGGAGCTGTTTTTT
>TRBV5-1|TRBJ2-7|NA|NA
CASSLQGASLAYEQYF
TGCGCCAGCAGCTTACAGGGCGCGTCTTTGGCGTACGAGCAGTACTTC
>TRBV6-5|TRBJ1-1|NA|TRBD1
CASSYGQGEAFF
TGTGCCAGCAGTTATGGACAGGGAGAAGCTTTCTTT
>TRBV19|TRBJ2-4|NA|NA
CASSIPGGENIQYF
TGTGCCAGTAGTATCCCGGGGGGCGAGAACATTCAGTACTTC
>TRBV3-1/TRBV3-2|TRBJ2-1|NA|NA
CASSPELLREQFF
TGTGCCAGCAGCCCGGAGCTGCTCCGTGAGCAGTTCTTC
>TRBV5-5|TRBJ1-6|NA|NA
CASSFSRSSNSPLHF
TGTGCCAGCAGCTTCTCGCGGAGTTCCAATTCACCCCTCCACTTT
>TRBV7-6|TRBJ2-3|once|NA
CASSLDVVADTQYF
TGTGCCAGCAGCTTAGATGTAGTCGCAGATACGCAGTATTTT
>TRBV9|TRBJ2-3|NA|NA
CASSAEDSRGTDTQYF
TGTGCCAGCAGCGCAGAGGACAGTAGGGGCACAGATACGCAGTATTTT
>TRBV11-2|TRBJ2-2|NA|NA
CASSRWTFTDTGELFF
TGTGCCAGCAGCAGATGGACATTCACGGACACCGGGGAGCTGTTTTTT
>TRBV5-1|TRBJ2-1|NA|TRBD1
CASSISGGASPNEQFF
TGCGCCAGCAGCATCTCAGGGGGCGCTTCCCCCAATGAGCAGTTCTTC
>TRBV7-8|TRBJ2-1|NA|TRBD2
CASSLAVLASGRNNNEQFF
TGTGCCAGCAGCTTAGCTGTCTTGGCTAGCGGGAGAAATAACAATGAGCAGTTCTTC
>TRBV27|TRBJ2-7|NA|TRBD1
CASSFRGGRYEQYF
TGTGCCAGCAGTTTCAGAGGGGGCAGGTACGAGCAGTACTTC
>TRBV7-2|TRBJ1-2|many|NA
CASSSDRLFDYTF
TGTGCCAGCAGCTCGGACAGACTTTTTGACTACACCTTC
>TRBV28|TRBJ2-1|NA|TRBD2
CASSPGAGGRSYNEQFF
TGTGCCAGCAGTCCCGGAGCGGGAGGCCGCTCCTACAATGAGCAGTTCTTC
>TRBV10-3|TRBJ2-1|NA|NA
CAISGARLNIYNEQFF
TGTGCCATCAGTGGCGCTAGGCTAAATATCTACAATGAGCAGTTCTTC